These 4 T cell receptor beta chains were sequenced from one sample in a study of blood T cell repertoires in COVID-19. TCRdb keeps only in-frame clones here, not all; method: immunoSEQ multiplex PCR. The sample holds 300,000 to 400,000 clones, 85% seen once. Specimen: PBMCs or T cells enriched from blood (not recorded which). These receptors were taken from a woman aged 25 to 39 who had been exposed to COVID-19.

This sequence joins TRBV21-1 and TRBJ1-1; the table's D call of TRBD1 was not tested on the DNA. TRBV21-1 is a pseudogene locus. There are 13 residues in the CDR3. For the CDR3, the DNA is TGTGCCAGCAGCAAAGGACAGCTCTCAGACACTTTCTTT. This encodes CASSKGQLSDTFF.

The chain is built from TRBV30 and TRBJ1-2; 9 bases match TRBD1. The CDR3 runs 16 residues. V gave up 2 bases and J gave up 6 bases; unmatched junction bases: 13. Germline V gives CDR1 GTSNPN, CDR2 SVGIG (reference sequence). CDR3 region: CAWSPSGTGGVDGYTF. The CDR3, as DNA: TGTGCCTGGAGTCCAAGCGGTACAGGGGGCGTTGATGGCTACACCTTC.

The chain carries TRBV19 and TRBJ1-5; D might be TRBD1 (6 bases). The length of the CDR3 is 12 residues. The ends were cut back, 0 bases at V and 11 bases at J, with 8 bases in the middle. Germline V gives CDR1 LNHDA, CDR2 SQIVND (reference sequence). As DNA, the CDR3 is TGTGCCAGTAGTATAGAACAGGGTACCCAGCATTTT. It yields the protein CASSIEQGTQHF.

This chain joins TRBV7-2 and TRBJ1-5, with D unresolved. The V and J ends lost 0 bases and 5 bases respectively, with 5 bases between them. The CDR3 spans 13 residues. Germline V gene sequence: CDR1 SGHTA, CDR2 FQGNSA. The CDR3 spells CASSLASDQPQHF. The CDR3 nucleotides are TGTGCCAGCAGCTTAGCAAGCGATCAGCCCCAGCATTTT.